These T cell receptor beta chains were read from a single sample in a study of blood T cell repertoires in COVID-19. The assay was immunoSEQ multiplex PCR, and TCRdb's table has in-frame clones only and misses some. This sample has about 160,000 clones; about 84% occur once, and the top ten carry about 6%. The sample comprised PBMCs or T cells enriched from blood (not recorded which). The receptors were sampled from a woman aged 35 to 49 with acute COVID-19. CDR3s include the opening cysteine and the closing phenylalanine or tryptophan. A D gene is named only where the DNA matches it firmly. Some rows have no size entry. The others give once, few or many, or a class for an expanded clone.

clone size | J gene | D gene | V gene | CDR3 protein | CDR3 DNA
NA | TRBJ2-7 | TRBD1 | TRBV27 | CASKGQGRGLAFSYEQYF | TGTGCCAGCAAAGGACAGGGACGCGGTCTAGCGTTCTCCTACGAGCAGTACTTC
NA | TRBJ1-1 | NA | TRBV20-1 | CSAFLDRKAFF | TGCAGTGCTTTTCTTGACAGGAAAGCTTTCTTT
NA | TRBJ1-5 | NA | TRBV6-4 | CASSGTDTQPQHF | TGTGCCAGCAGTGGGACGGACACCCAGCCCCAGCATTTT
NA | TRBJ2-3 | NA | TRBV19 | CASRGADTQYF | TGTGCCAGTAGGGGAGCAGATACGCAGTATTTT
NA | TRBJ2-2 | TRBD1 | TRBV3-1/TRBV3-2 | CASSQLKTGGTGELFF | TGTGCCAGCAGCCAACTTAAGACAGGGGGAACCGGGGAGCTGTTTTTT
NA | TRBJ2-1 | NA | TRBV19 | CASNPGQRRGSYNEQFF | TGTGCCAGTAACCCCGGGCAGCGGAGGGGTTCCTACAATGAGCAGTTCTTC
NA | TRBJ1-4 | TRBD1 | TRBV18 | CASSPRKPQDRVTTNEKLFF | TGTGCCAGCTCACCGCGTAAACCGCAGGACAGGGTAACAACTAATGAAAAACTGTTTTTT
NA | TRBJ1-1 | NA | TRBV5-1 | CASSSTVDRSEAFF | TGCGCCAGCAGCTCCACCGTTGACAGAAGTGAAGCTTTCTTT
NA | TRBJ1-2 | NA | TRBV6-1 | CASSEGRFGGYTF | TGTGCCAGCAGTGAGGGGCGCTTTGGCGGCTACACCTTC
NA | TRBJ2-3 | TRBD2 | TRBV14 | CASSQGPGTSGTTDTQYF | TGTGCCAGCAGCCAAGGCCCCGGGACTAGCGGGACGACAGATACGCAGTATTTT
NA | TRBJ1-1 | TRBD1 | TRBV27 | CASSPHGGQGARINRFGEAFF | TGTGCCAGCAGTCCCCACGGAGGGCAGGGGGCGCGGATAAATAGGTTCGGTGAAGCTTTCTTT
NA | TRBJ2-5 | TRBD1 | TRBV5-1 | CASSFGRVQGLKETQYF | TGCGCCAGCAGCTTTGGTAGGGTACAGGGGCTTAAAGAGACCCAGTACTTC
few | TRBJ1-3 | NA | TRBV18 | CASSAGTGNTIYF | TGTGCCAGCTCAGCAGGGACTGGAAACACCATATATTTT
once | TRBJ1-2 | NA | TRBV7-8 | CASSLIRETDYGYTF | TGTGCCAGCAGCTTGATCCGGGAAACCGACTATGGCTACACCTTC
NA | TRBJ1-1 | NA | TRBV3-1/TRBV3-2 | CASSRNAEAFF | TGTGCCAGCAGCCGAAATGCGGAGGCTTTCTTT
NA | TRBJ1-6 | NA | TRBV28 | CASSLFGSSPLHF | TGTGCCAGCAGTTTGTTCGGGAGTTCACCCCTCCACTTT
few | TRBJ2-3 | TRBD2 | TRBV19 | CASRGTSGASTDTQYF | TGTGCCAGTAGGGGGACTAGCGGTGCTAGCACAGATACGCAGTATTTT
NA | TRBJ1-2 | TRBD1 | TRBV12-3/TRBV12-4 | CASSRDRDYGYTF | TGTGCCAGCAGCCGGGACAGGGATTATGGCTACACCTTC
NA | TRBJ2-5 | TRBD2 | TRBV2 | CASSVPLTGGQETQYF | TGTGCCAGCAGTGTCCCCTTAACGGGAGGCCAAGAGACCCAGTACTTC
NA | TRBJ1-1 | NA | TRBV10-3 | CAISELEKRTEAFF | TGTGCCATCAGTGAGTTGGAGAAGCGCACTGAAGCTTTCTTT
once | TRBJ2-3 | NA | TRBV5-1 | CASSSLEGTRDTQYF | TGCGCCAGCAGCTCACTAGAGGGAACCAGAGATACGCAGTATTTT
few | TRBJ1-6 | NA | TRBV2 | CASSEWAGFGDSPLHF | TGTGCCAGCAGTGAGTGGGCGGGATTCGGAGATTCACCCCTCCACTTT
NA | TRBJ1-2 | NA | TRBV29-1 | CSVDREAKDIGGYTF | TGCAGCGTTGACAGGGAGGCGAAAGACATCGGCGGCTACACCTTC
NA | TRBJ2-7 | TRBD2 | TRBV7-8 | CASSHGTSGPYEQYF | TGTGCCAGCAGCCATGGGACTAGCGGTCCCTACGAGCAGTACTTC
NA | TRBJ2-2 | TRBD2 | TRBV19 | CASLPGTSGRSNTGELFF | TGTGCCAGCCTCCCCGGGACTAGCGGGAGGTCGAACACCGGGGAGCTGTTTTTT
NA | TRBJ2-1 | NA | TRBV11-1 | CASGPHLPGSEQFF | TGTGCCAGCGGCCCCCATCTTCCGGGGAGTGAGCAGTTCTTC
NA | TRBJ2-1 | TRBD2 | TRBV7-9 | CATLPPLAVNNEQFF | TGTGCCACCCTACCTCCCCTAGCGGTAAACAATGAGCAGTTCTTC
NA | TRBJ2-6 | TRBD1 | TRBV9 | CASSQGGSGANVLTF | TGTGCCAGCAGCCAAGGGGGCAGTGGGGCCAACGTCCTGACTTTC
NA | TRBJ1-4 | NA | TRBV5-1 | CASSPYPGFTNEKLFF | TGCGCCAGCAGCCCCTACCCAGGGTTTACTAATGAAAAACTGTTTTTT
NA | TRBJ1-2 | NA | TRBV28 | CASLQGGNYGYTF | TGTGCCAGTTTACAAGGAGGGAACTATGGCTACACCTTC
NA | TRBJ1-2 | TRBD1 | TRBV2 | CASGETGGIYGYTF | TGTGCCAGCGGGGAGACAGGGGGCATCTATGGCTACACCTTC
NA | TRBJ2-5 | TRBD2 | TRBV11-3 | CASSLTREGLTQYF | TGTGCCAGCAGCTTAACTCGGGAGGGCTTGACCCAGTACTTC
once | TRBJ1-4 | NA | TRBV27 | CASSSQQESTNEKLFF | TGTGCCAGCAGTTCCCAACAGGAGTCAACTAATGAAAAACTGTTTTTT
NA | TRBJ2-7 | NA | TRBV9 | CASSVGLLANEQYF | TGTGCCAGCAGCGTAGGGCTGCTAGCAAACGAGCAGTACTTC
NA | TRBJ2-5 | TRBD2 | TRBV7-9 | CASSLGLAWETQYF | TGTGCCAGCAGCTTAGGACTAGCATGGGAGACCCAGTACTTC
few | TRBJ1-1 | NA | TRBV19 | CASSLTRGEAFF | TGTGCCAGTAGCTTGACCCGGGGTGAAGCTTTCTTT
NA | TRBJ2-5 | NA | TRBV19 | CALTVAGRCQETQYF | TGTGCCTTAACCGTGGCAGGTAGGTGCCAAGAGACCCAGTACTTC
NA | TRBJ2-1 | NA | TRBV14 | CASSQAGVRYNEQFF | TGTGCCAGCAGCCAAGCCGGGGTCCGCTACAATGAGCAGTTCTTC
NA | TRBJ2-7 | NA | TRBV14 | CASSQVVAASPEQYF | TGTGCCAGCAGCCAAGTGGTAGCCGCCTCCCCCGAGCAGTACTTC
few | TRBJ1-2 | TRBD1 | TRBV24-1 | CATSESTGAHYGYTF | TGTGCCACCAGTGAGTCTACAGGGGCGCACTATGGCTACACCTTC
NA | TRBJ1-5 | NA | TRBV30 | CAWSDGASQPQHF | TGTGCCTGGAGTGATGGGGCCAGTCAGCCCCAGCATTTT
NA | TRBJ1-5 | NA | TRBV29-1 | CSVVLTGGNQPQHF | TGCAGCGTTGTTTTAACCGGGGGCAATCAGCCCCAGCATTTT
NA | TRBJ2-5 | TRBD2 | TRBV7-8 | CASSLGLAGGDWETQYF | TGTGCCAGCAGCTTAGGACTAGCGGGTGGGGATTGGGAGACCCAGTACTTC
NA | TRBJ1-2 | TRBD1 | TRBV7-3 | CASSPRTGLYGYTF | TGTGCCAGCAGCCCAAGGACAGGGTTATATGGCTACACCTTC
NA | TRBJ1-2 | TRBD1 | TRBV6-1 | CASSEGAGGHYGYTF | TGTGCCAGCAGTGAAGGGGCAGGGGGCCACTATGGCTACACCTTC
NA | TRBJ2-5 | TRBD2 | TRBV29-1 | CSVTPGGGRETQYF | TGCAGCGTCACGCCGGGGGGAGGACGGGAGACCCAGTACTTC
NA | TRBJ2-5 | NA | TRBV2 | CASRVAVPQETQYF | TGTGCCAGCAGGGTAGCGGTTCCCCAAGAGACCCAGTACTTC
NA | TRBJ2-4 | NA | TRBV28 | CASSLDSLNIQYF | TGTGCCAGCAGTCTCGACAGCTTAAACATTCAGTACTTC
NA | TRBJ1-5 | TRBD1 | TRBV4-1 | CASSQGQGAHQPQHF | TGCGCCAGCAGCCAAGGGCAGGGGGCACATCAGCCCCAGCATTTT
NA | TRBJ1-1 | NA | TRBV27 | CASSLSGHLTEAFF | TGTGCCAGCAGTTTATCGGGGCATTTGACTGAAGCTTTCTTT
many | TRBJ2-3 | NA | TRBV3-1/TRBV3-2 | CASSQGLDRTQYF | TGTGCCAGCAGCCAAGGACTAGACCGGACGCAGTATTTT
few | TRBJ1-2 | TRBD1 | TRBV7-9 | CASSPGTGGREYTF | TGTGCCAGCAGCCCTGGGACAGGGGGCAGGGAATACACCTTC
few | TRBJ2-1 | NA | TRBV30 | CAWSDINEQFF | TGTGCCTGGAGTGACATCAATGAGCAGTTCTTC
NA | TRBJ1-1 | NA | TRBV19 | CASNKGGRTEAFF | TGTGCCAGTAACAAGGGAGGGCGCACTGAAGCTTTCTTT
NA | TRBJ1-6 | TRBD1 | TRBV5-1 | CASSLDRGDHSPLHF | TGCGCCAGCAGCTTGGACAGGGGGGACCATTCACCCCTCCACTTT
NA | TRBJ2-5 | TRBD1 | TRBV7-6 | CASSLLQGSETQYF | TGTGCCAGCAGCTTATTACAGGGGTCGGAGACCCAGTACTTC